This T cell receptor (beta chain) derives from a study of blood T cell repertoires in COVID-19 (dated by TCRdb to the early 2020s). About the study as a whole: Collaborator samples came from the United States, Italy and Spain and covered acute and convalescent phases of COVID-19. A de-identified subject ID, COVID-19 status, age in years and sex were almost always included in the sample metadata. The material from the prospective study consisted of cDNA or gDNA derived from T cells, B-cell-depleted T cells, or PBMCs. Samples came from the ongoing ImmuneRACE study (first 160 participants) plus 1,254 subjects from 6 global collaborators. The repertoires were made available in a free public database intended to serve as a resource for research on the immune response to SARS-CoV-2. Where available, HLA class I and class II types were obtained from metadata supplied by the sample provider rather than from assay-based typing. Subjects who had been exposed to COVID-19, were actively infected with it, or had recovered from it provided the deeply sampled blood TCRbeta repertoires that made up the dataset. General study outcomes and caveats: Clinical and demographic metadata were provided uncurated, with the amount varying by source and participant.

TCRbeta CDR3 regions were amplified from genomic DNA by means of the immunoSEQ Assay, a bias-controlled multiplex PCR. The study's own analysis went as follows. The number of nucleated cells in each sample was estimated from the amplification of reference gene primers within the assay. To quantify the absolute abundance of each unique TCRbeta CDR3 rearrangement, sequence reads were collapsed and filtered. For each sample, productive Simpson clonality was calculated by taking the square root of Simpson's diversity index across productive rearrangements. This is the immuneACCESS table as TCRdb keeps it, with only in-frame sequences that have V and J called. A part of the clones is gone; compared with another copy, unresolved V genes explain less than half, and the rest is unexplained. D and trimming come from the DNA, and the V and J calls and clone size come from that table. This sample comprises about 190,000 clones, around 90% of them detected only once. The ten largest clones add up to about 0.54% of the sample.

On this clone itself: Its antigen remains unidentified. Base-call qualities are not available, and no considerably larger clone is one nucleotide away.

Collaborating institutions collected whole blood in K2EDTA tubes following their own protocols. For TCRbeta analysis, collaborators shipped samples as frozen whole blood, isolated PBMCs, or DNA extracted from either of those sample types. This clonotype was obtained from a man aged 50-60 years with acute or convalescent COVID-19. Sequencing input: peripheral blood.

CDR3 reads: CASRARVRISYNSPLHF. The DNA sequence is given as TGTGCAAGTCGCGCCCGAGTAAGAATCTCCTATAATTCACCCCTCCACTTT. Here the chain combines TRBV12-2 and TRBJ1-6. TRBV12-2 is a known pseudogene. The CDR3 contains 17 residues, cysteine and phenylalanine counted. Solely the CDR3 DNA is kept, with 51 bases framed from the first base.